These T cell receptor beta chains were read from a single sample in a study of blood T cell repertoires in COVID-19. Data came from immunoSEQ multiplex PCR; TCRdb stores just in-frame clones and leaves some out. Of approximately 350,000 clones detected, roughly 90% appear once; the ten largest clones hold 5.5% to 7.5%. Sequenced input: peripheral blood. Source of these receptors: a woman aged 70 to 79 with COVID-19, enrolled during active disease. Both conserved end residues are part of each CDR3. D genes are given only for firm matches. Where a row states a size, it is once, few, many or the class of an expanded clone; other rows omit it.

>TRBJ1-2|TRBD1|TRBV10-3|-
TGTGCCTTCCAGGGGGCGGACTATGGCTACACCTTC
CAFQGADYGYTF
>TRBJ1-4|-|TRBV25-1|-
TGTGCCAGCAGTGAATATGGAGGGTCAGATGAAAAACTGTTTTTT
CASSEYGGSDEKLFF
>TRBJ2-3|TRBD2|TRBV19|-
TGTGCCAGTAGTATAGATAGCGGGACTAGTGATCCGCACACAGATACGCAGTATTTT
CASSIDSGTSDPHTDTQYF
>TRBJ1-2|-|TRBV6-5|-
TGTGCCAGCACCCCAGGGGCCGGCTATGGCTACACCTTC
CASTPGAGYGYTF
>TRBJ1-2|TRBD1|TRBV13|-
TGTGCCAGCAGCTCCGAAGGACAGGGGCGGAGGCGCTACACCTTC
CASSSEGQGRRRYTF
>TRBJ1-1|-|TRBV6-5|-
TGTGCCAGCCCCAGGACAGTCTGGGGCACTGAAGCTTTCTTT
CASPRTVWGTEAFF
>TRBJ1-1|-|TRBV6-6|-
TGTGCCAGCAGTGCCCGGGGCACTGAAGCTTTCTTT
CASSARGTEAFF
>TRBJ1-5|-|TRBV12-5|-
TGTGCTAGTGGTTTGTCCGGGGGGTCGGGCAATCAGCCCCAGCATTTT
CASGLSGGSGNQPQHF
>TRBJ2-1|TRBD2|TRBV4-3|-
TGCGCCAGCAGCCCGGGAGCGGGGGGGTCCTACAATGAGCAGTTCTTC
CASSPGAGGSYNEQFF
>TRBJ1-2|TRBD1|TRBV6-6|-
TGTGCCAGCAAACAGGGGGCTAACTATGGCTACACCTTC
CASKQGANYGYTF
>TRBJ1-1|-|TRBV18|-
TGTGCCAGCTCACCGCAGAGGAGTGGCACTGAAGCTTTCTTT
CASSPQRSGTEAFF
>TRBJ1-6|TRBD1|TRBV6-6|once
TGTGCCAGCAGTTCCCAAGGACAGGCGACTAATTCACCCCTCCACTTT
CASSSQGQATNSPLHF
>TRBJ1-6|-|TRBV6-5|-
TGTGCCAGCAGTTATTTCAACGGGAATTCACCCCTCCACTTT
CASSYFNGNSPLHF
>TRBJ1-5|TRBD1|TRBV9|-
TGTGCCAGCAGCAAGACAGGGGGCAATCAGCCCCAGCATTTT
CASSKTGGNQPQHF
>TRBJ1-4|-|TRBV5-1|-
TGCGCCAGCGGCCTCCGGCCACAGGAAAAACTGTTTTTT
CASGLRPQEKLFF
>TRBJ1-2|TRBD1|TRBV5-8|once
TGTGCCAGCAGCTTGGTGCAGGGGGGCTATGGCTACACCTTC
CASSLVQGGYGYTF
>TRBJ1-6|TRBD1|TRBV9|few
TGTGCCAGCAGCGTAGAGGGACAGGGATTCTCACCCCTCCACTTT
CASSVEGQGFSPLHF
>TRBJ1-1|-|TRBV5-1|-
TGCGCCAGCAGCTTGGTGGAGCAGGGGCCAGCTTTCTTT
CASSLVEQGPAFF
>TRBJ2-5|-|TRBV5-6|-
TGTGCCAGCAGCTTGGACTCGGGGGAGACCCAGTACTTC
CASSLDSGETQYF
>TRBJ2-7|-|TRBV29-1|-
TGCAGCGCCAGAGGCGGCACCAGCTACGAGCAGTACTTC
CSARGGTSYEQYF
>TRBJ2-1|-|TRBV4-3|-
TGCGCCAGCAGCCAAACAGGGAAAACTGAGCAGTTCTTC
CASSQTGKTEQFF
>TRBJ1-4|-|TRBV9|-
TGTGCCAGCAGCCACACCGGGACAAGTAATGAAAAACTGTTTTTT
CASSHTGTSNEKLFF
>TRBJ1-6|-|TRBV9|once
TGTGCCAGCAGCGTATTTCAGTGGAGCTCCTATAATTCACCCCTCCACTTT
CASSVFQWSSYNSPLHF
>TRBJ1-3|TRBD1|TRBV28|once
TGTGCCAGCCTATACAGGGGGCACGGAAACACCATATATTTT
CASLYRGHGNTIYF
>TRBJ2-3|-|TRBV24-1|once
TGTGCCACCAGTGAACCGGTGGGGCGCACAGATACGCAGTATTTT
CATSEPVGRTDTQYF
>TRBJ2-7|-|TRBV27|-
TGTGCCAGCAGTTTATCGACAGGTTACTCCTACGAGCAGTACTTC
CASSLSTGYSYEQYF
>TRBJ2-3|TRBD1|TRBV5-1|-
TGCGCCAGCAGCCCACGGACAGGGGGCCTAGATACGCAGTATTTT
CASSPRTGGLDTQYF
>TRBJ2-2|-|TRBV6-5|-
TGTGCCAGCAGTTTCACGACTCGAACCGGGGAGCTGTTTTTT
CASSFTTRTGELFF
>TRBJ1-6|-|TRBV30|-
TGTGCCTGGCAAAGGACAAATTCACCCCTCCACTTT
CAWQRTNSPLHF
>TRBJ2-7|-|TRBV7-2|few
TGTGCCAGCAGCTTAGGTCGGGAAGCTTACGAGCAGTACTTC
CASSLGREAYEQYF
>TRBJ1-5|-|TRBV18|-
TGTGCCAGCTCACCCCTGGGACGGGGGTATAGCAATCAGCCCCAGCATTTT
CASSPLGRGYSNQPQHF
>TRBJ1-6|TRBD1|TRBV28|-
TGTGCCAGCAGTCTGGACAGGGGTTCTTCACCCCTCCACTTT
CASSLDRGSSPLHF
>TRBJ1-2|TRBD1|TRBV6-5|once
TGTGCCAGCAGCCTTCAGGGGGCCCTTGGCTACACCTTC
CASSLQGALGYTF
>TRBJ2-7|TRBD1|TRBV7-9|-
TGTGCCAGCAGCAGTACAGGGGGCCTCTACGAGCAGTACTTC
CASSSTGGLYEQYF
>TRBJ1-1|-|TRBV30|-
TGTGCCTGGACAGGGTTAGTTTCCTTCACTGAAGCTTTCTTT
CAWTGLVSFTEAFF
>TRBJ1-6|-|TRBV3-1/TRBV3-2|-
TGTGCCAGCAGCCCCCAAGTAATCGGTTCACCCCTCCACTTT
CASSPQVIGSPLHF
>TRBJ1-1|-|TRBV30|-
TGTGCCTGGCGTCTTGACAGTTACACTGAAGCTTTCTTT
CAWRLDSYTEAFF
>TRBJ1-2|TRBD1|TRBV7-2|-
TGTGCCAGCAGCTTAGGCGGGGACAGGGCCAACTATGGCTACACCTTC
CASSLGGDRANYGYTF
>TRBJ1-5|-|TRBV24-1|few
TGTGCCACCAGTGATGGACTCGAAAGGGGCAATCAGCCCCAGCATTTT
CATSDGLERGNQPQHF
>TRBJ1-6|-|TRBV5-8|-
TGTGCCAGCAGCCTTGAGATTAATTCACCCCTCCACTTT
CASSLEINSPLHF
>TRBJ1-2|-|TRBV5-1|-
TGCGCCAGCAGCCCTACAGGGAACTATGGCTACACCTTC
CASSPTGNYGYTF
>TRBJ2-1|TRBD1|TRBV23-1|-
TGCGCCAGCAGCTCCCCGGGACAGATGAGCTCCTACAATGAGCAGTTCTTC
CASSSPGQMSSYNEQFF
>TRBJ2-3|TRBD1|TRBV18|-
TGTGCCAGCTCCCAGGGGGCCGGAGATACGCAGTATTTT
CASSQGAGDTQYF
>TRBJ1-4|TRBD1|TRBV5-4|-
TGTGCCAGCAGCTTCGACAGGGGGGATGAAAAACTGTTTTTT
CASSFDRGDEKLFF
>TRBJ1-2|TRBD1|TRBV12-3/TRBV12-4|-
TGTGCCAGCAGGGCAGACAGGGTAGTTAAAGACACCTTC
CASRADRVVKDTF
>TRBJ1-2|-|TRBV28|-
TGTGCCAGCAGTTTATCGGGACAAAACTACACCTTC
CASSLSGQNYTF
>TRBJ2-1|TRBD1|TRBV30|-
TGTGCCTGGAGTGCAAAGACAGGGCAGGTATCCTACAATGAGCAGTTCTTC
CAWSAKTGQVSYNEQFF
>TRBJ1-5|TRBD1|TRBV29-1|-
TGCAGCGTTGAGGGGACAGGCAATCAGCCCCAGCATTTT
CSVEGTGNQPQHF
>TRBJ2-7|TRBD2|TRBV3-1/TRBV3-2|-
TGTGCCAGCAGCCGAGGGGAGGGCGAGCAGTACTTC
CASSRGEGEQYF
>TRBJ1-3|TRBD1|TRBV19|-
TGTGCCAGCCGCACAGGGGGCTCTTATGGAAACACCATATATTTT
CASRTGGSYGNTIYF
>TRBJ2-5|-|TRBV11-2|-
TGTGAGGGGCTTTGGACCCAGTACTTC
CEGLWTQYF
>TRBJ1-3|TRBD1|TRBV7-2|-
TGTGCCAGCAGCTTACAGGGGGCGACCGGAAACACCATATATTTT
CASSLQGATGNTIYF
>TRBJ1-2|-|TRBV10-3|-
TGTGCCATCAGAATAGGGGTAAACTATGGCTACACCTTC
CAIRIGVNYGYTF